This T cell receptor beta chain was captured by sequencing in a study of shared clonotypes between healthy human individuals. With 4 bases removed from V and 3 bases from J, the gap between germline ends came to 15 bases. The CDR3 consists of 15 residues. Germline V CDR1 and CDR2: SEHNR, FQNEAQ (reference sequence). How the authors handled the data: Junction-only sequences produced by ImmunoSEQ had no quality scores, so filtering differed. Sequencing was performed with immunoSEQ multiplex PCR; in TCRdb, only in-frame clones are kept and a portion is missing. V, J and clone size reflect that table, while D and trimming were determined from the DNA. Of 1,400,000 or so clones in the sample, approximately 98.5% were seen once.

The sample comprised naive CD4+ T cells sorted from blood. As for subset: CD45RA+ positively selected. This clonotype originated in a young man in good health. The chain employs TRBV7-9 and TRBJ1-1; D possibly corresponds to TRBD1 (6 bases). Here the CDR3 reads CASSSRDIRYTEAFF. As DNA, the CDR3 is TGTGCCAGCAGCTCCCGGGACATAAGGTACACTGAAGCTTTCTTT.